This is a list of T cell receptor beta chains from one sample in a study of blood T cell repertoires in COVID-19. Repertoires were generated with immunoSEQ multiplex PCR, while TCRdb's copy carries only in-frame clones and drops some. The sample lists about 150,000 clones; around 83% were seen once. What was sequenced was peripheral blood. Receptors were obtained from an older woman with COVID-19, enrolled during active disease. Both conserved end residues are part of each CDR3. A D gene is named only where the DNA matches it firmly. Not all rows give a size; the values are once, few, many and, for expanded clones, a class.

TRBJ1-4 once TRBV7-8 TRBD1 TGTGCCAGCAGCTTAGCGCCTTACACAGGGGGAACTAATGAAAAACTGTTTTTT CASSLAPYTGGTNEKLFF
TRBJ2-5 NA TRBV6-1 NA TGTGCCAGCAGTGAAATCTACCAAGAGACCCAGTACTTC CASSEIYQETQYF
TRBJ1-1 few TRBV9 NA TGTGCCAGCAGTAATACGGGGAACACTGAAGCTTTCTTT CASSNTGNTEAFF
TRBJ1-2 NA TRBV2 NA TGTGCCAGCAGGAGGGGGACAACCTTGAACTATGGCTACACCTTC CASRRGTTLNYGYTF
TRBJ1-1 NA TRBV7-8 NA TGTGCCAGCAGCTTCTCCGGGGGGAACACTGAAGCTTTCTTT CASSFSGGNTEAFF
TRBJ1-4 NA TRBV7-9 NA TGTGCCAGCAGCTTAGGTGGGGGCGGTAATGAAAAACTGTTTTTT CASSLGGGGNEKLFF
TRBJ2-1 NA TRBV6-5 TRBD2 TGTGCCAGCAGTCTCGGACTAGCGGACTTCAATGAGCAGTTCTTC CASSLGLADFNEQFF
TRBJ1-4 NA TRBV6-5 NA TGTGCCAGCAGAGGCAGGGGATTTGAAAAACTGTTTTTT CASRGRGFEKLFF
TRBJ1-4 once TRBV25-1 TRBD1 TGTGCCAGCAGTTTTACGACAGGGTATAATGAAAAACTGTTTTTT CASSFTTGYNEKLFF
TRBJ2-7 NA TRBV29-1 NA TGCAGCGTCTCACTGGGGCCATCCTACGAGCAGTACTTC CSVSLGPSYEQYF
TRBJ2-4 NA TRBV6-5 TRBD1 TGTGCCAGCGACGAAAGACAGGGGAGAATAAACATTCAGTACTTC CASDERQGRINIQYF
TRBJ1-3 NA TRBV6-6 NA TGTGCCAGCAGTAGAGGGCAGGGAAACACCATATATTTT CASSRGQGNTIYF
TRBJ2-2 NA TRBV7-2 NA TGTGCCAGCAGCAAAGACAGGCGGAACACCGGGGAGCTGTTTTTT CASSKDRRNTGELFF
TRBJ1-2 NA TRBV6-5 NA TGTGCCAGCAGGGCAGGGGTAGTGGCGCTCTATGGCTACACCTTC CASRAGVVALYGYTF
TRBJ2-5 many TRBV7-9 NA TGTGCCAGCAGCTTAGCGCGATTCGCCCAAGAGACCCAGTACTTC CASSLARFAQETQYF
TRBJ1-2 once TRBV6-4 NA TGTGCCAGCAGTGACTCGAGGGTAGGCGGCTACACCTTC CASSDSRVGGYTF
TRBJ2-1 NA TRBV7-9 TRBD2 TGTGCCAGCAGCTTTCGGACTAGCGGGGGGTCACAGTTCTTC CASSFRTSGGSQFF
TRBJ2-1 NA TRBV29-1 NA TGCAGCGTTGAGTCATCGGTCTACAATGAGCAGTTCTTC CSVESSVYNEQFF
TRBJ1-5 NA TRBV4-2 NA TGTGCCAGCAGCCGAGGGTTGGATGGCAATCAGCCCCAGCATTTT CASSRGLDGNQPQHF
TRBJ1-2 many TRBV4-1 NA TGCGCCAGCAGTAAACTTATTAACTATGGCTACACCTTC CASSKLINYGYTF
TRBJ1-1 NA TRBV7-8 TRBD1 TGTGCCAGCAGCACCGACAGGGCCCCAATGAACACTGAAGCTTTCTTT CASSTDRAPMNTEAFF
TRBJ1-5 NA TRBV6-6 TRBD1 TGTGCCAGCAGTTTACCGACCAGGGGGCGAAATCAGCCCCAGCATTTT CASSLPTRGRNQPQHF
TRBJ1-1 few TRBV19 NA TGTGCCAGTACGACAGCGCAGAGGACAGCAGCTTTCTTT CASTTAQRTAAFF
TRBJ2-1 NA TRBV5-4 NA TGTGCCAGCAGCCGACAGGAGCCGGGACTACCGTTGAGGAGGCAGTTCTTC CASSRQEPGLPLRRQFF
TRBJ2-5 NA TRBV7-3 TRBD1 TGTGCCAGCAGCGGCGGCAGGGGGGAGACCCAGTACTTC CASSGGRGETQYF
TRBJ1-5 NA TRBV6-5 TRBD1 TGTGCCAGCAGCCCCGGGACAGGGGAGCAGTCCCAGCATTTT CASSPGTGEQSQHF
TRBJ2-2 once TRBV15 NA TGTGCCACCAGCAGAGATTGGGGGCCGAGTACCGGGGAGCTGTTTTTT CATSRDWGPSTGELFF
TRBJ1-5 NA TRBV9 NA TGTGCCAGCAGCGTCCTCCAGGAGGGAGTGCCCCAGCATTTT CASSVLQEGVPQHF
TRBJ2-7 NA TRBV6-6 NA TGTGCCATTTCGGGTAGCGGTTACGAGCAGTACTTC CAISGSGYEQYF
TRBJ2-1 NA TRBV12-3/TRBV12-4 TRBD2 TGTGCCAGCAAGGTGAGCGGGAGAAGATATTTCTTC CASKVSGRRYFF
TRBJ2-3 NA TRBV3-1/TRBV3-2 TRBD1 TGTGCCAGCAGCCAAAGACCCTCAGGGACAGGGGGCACAGATACGCAGTATTTT CASSQRPSGTGGTDTQYF
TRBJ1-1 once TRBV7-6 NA TGTGCCAGCAGCTTAGCGGACAAATTGAACACTGAAGCTTTCTTT CASSLADKLNTEAFF
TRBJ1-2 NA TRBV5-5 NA TGTGCCAGCAGTCGGACGGACAGTAACTATGGCTACACCTTC CASSRTDSNYGYTF
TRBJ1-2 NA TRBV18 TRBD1 TGTGCCAGCTCGCCAGGGACAGGGGGCGATCTGAGGCGGTTTGGCTACACCTTC CASSPGTGGDLRRFGYTF
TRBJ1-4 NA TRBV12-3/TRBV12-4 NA TGTGCCAGCAGTTTAGCGGGGCAGCAGGAACTGTTTTTT CASSLAGQQELFF
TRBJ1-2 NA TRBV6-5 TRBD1 TGTGCCAGCAGTCAGACAGGGGTAAACTATGGCTACACCTTC CASSQTGVNYGYTF
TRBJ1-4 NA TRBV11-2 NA TGTGCCAGCAGCCCTAACAGGGTGGGTGATGAAAAACTGTTTTTT CASSPNRVGDEKLFF
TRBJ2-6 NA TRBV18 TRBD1 TGTGCCAGCTCACCAGGGACAGGGGGCCTTTTTGTTTCTGGGGCCAACGTCCTGACTTTC CASSPGTGGLFVSGANVLTF
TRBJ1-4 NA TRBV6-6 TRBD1 TGTGCCAGCAGAGACAGGGAAACTAATGAAAAACTGTTTTTT CASRDRETNEKLFF
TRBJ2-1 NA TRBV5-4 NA TGTGCCAGCAGTGCGGGGTGGGCCTCCTACAATGAGCAGTTCTTC CASSAGWASYNEQFF
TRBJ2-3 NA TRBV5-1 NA TGCGCCAGCAGCCAGAGGATAGCGGGCACAGATACGCAGTATTTT CASSQRIAGTDTQYF
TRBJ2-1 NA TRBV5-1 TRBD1 TGCGCCAGCAGCCCCGGGACAGGGAGTGAGCAGTTCTTC CASSPGTGSEQFF
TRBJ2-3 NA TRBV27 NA TGTGCCAGCAGTTTACCCCACACAGATACGCAGTATTTT CASSLPHTDTQYF